A selection of T cell receptor beta chains follows, all from one sample in a study of Graves' ophthalmopathy and Graves' hyperthyroidism. TCRdb reprocessed the multiplex PCR reads via MiXCR and lists one record per CDR3 protein. The data contain about 210,000 distinct CDR3 sequences, approximately 29% of them singletons. The specimen was peripheral blood. The receptors derive from a man between 45 and 60 years old with Graves' ophthalmopathy. The CDR3 runs from the conserved cysteine through the conserved F or W.

>TRBJ2-2|TRBV12-3/TRBV12-4
CASSLHRPNTGELFF
>TRBJ1-5|TRBV6-5
CASSYSPNSNQPQHF
>TRBJ2-5|TRBV28
CASSLPQGGWETQYF
>TRBJ2-7|TRBV11-1
CASSLGLADPYEQYF
>TRBJ1-5|TRBV4-1
CASSQEGVQPQHF
>TRBJ2-7|TRBV19
CASSSTSGSFYEQYF
>TRBJ2-5|TRBV7-2
CASKPYGAGQETQYF
>TRBJ1-1|TRBV6-5
CASSSPGTLAEAFF
>TRBJ2-5|TRBV30
CAWRIANQETQYF
>TRBJ2-7|TRBV12-3/TRBV12-4
CASSPKTGTYEQYF
>TRBJ1-1|TRBV19
CASRSRDWTNTEAFF
>TRBJ2-7|TRBV7-2
CASSLAGYNYEQYF
>TRBJ2-5|TRBV30
CAWSELAGGLETQYF
>TRBJ2-2|TRBV29-1
CSVEVPDKNTGELFF
>TRBJ1-1|TRBV7-2
CASSPTPGGGSAFF
>TRBJ1-5|TRBV2
CASSASGGNQPQHF
>TRBJ1-2|TRBV9
CASSVEDRGYGYTF
>TRBJ2-5|TRBV29-1
CSVEERGLASGPQYF
>TRBJ2-5|TRBV7-2
CASSLGYRSTGETQYF
>TRBJ2-7|TRBV6-2/TRBV6-3
CASSPRGQAIYEQYF
>TRBJ1-2|TRBV3-1
CASSPTTGGVGYTF
>TRBJ2-7|TRBV20-1
CSAAVSEPYEQYF
>TRBJ1-6|TRBV4-1
CASSRPKGQPEVDSPLHF
>TRBJ2-5|TRBV20-1
CSARRSGSGMETQYF
>TRBJ2-7|TRBV7-9
CASSLEGQGVGQYF
>TRBJ2-7|TRBV12-3/TRBV12-4
CASSQRASFEQYF
>TRBJ2-7|TRBV11-2
CASSRQGWEQYF
>TRBJ2-1|TRBV6-1
CASGSRELEQFF
>TRBJ1-3|TRBV12-3/TRBV12-4
CASSPAGSPGNTIYF
>TRBJ2-5|TRBV6-5
CASSYGTGGTSQETQYF
>TRBJ1-2|TRBV28
CASSLGREGGYTF
>TRBJ2-7|TRBV19
CASSPTGGGLKQYF
>TRBJ2-7|TRBV7-8
CASSETGTANYEQYF
>TRBJ2-5|TRBV24-1
CATSAVHQETQYF
>TRBJ2-2|TRBV28
CASSLNSPNTGELFF
>TRBJ2-2|TRBV19
CASSPMGRGPVEETGELFF
>TRBJ2-5|TRBV28
CASGGRGWETQYF
>TRBJ2-5|TRBV7-2
CASSLSLDLSGETQYF
>TRBJ1-1|TRBV7-2
CASSFRDRDYEAFF
>TRBJ1-1|TRBV6-2/TRBV6-3
CASHGQGAVNTEAFF
>TRBJ2-7|TRBV6-1
CASRTTGKSSYEQYF
>TRBJ2-7|TRBV6-1
CASTPFSSPEQYF
>TRBJ2-7|TRBV20-1
CSARDPGTSGVGYEQYF
>TRBJ2-7|TRBV27
CASSRTIEGYEQYF
>TRBJ2-7|TRBV29-1
CSAVDSGSSYEQYF
>TRBJ1-1|TRBV30
CAWKTDYTEAFF
>TRBJ1-2|TRBV14
CASSQVSSHGYTF
>TRBJ2-7|TRBV25-1
CASSASGRINEQYF
>TRBJ2-2|TRBV29-1
CSVVSHNTGELFF
>TRBJ2-2|TRBV7-9
CASSDTQGAWTGELFF
>TRBJ2-7|TRBV4-3
CASSYGQGLYEQYF
>TRBJ2-5|TRBV7-2
CASSYTSGSTTQYF
>TRBJ1-1|TRBV6-2/TRBV6-3
CASSYTGATEAFF
>TRBJ2-7|TRBV6-1
CASGNPRVSSYEQYF
>TRBJ2-7|TRBV2
CAREYEQYF